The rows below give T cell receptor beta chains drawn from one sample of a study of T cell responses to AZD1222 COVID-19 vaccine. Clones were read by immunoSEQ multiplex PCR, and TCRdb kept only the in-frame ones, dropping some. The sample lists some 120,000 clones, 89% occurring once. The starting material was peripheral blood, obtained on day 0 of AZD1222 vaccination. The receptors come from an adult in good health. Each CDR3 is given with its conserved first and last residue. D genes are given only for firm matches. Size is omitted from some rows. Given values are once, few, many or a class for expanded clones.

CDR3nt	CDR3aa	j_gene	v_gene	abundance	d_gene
TGTGCCATCAGGGACCCTACTTATGGCTACACCTTC	CAIRDPTYGYTF	TRBJ1-2	TRBV10-3	NA	NA
TGTGCCAGCAGCTTCCCGGGGGGCAGCACAGATACGCAGTATTTT	CASSFPGGSTDTQYF	TRBJ2-3	TRBV7-9	NA	NA
TGCGCCAGCAGCTTGATGGGGACGGCGAACACCGGGGAGCTGTTTTTT	CASSLMGTANTGELFF	TRBJ2-2	TRBV5-1	NA	NA
TGTGCCACCAGCAGAGCCGCTACGGGGTCTGGAAACACCATATATTTT	CATSRAATGSGNTIYF	TRBJ1-3	TRBV15	NA	NA
TGTGCCAGCAGCTTAGCCCGGGACAGGGTCTACGAGCAGTACTTC	CASSLARDRVYEQYF	TRBJ2-7	TRBV11-2	NA	TRBD1
TGTGCCAGCAGGGCCCTCGGACAGGATCAGCCCCAGCATTTT	CASRALGQDQPQHF	TRBJ1-5	TRBV6-5	NA	TRBD1
TGTGCCAGCAGTTACGGGAAGTCTGGGGGAGGAAACACCATATATTTT	CASSYGKSGGGNTIYF	TRBJ1-3	TRBV6-5	NA	NA
TGCGCCAGCAGCCAAGAGAGGGACTCCTATGGCTACACCTTC	CASSQERDSYGYTF	TRBJ1-2	TRBV4-3	NA	NA
TGTGCCAGCAGTTCGAAAGCGGGAGGAAACAATGAGCAGTTCTTC	CASSSKAGGNNEQFF	TRBJ2-1	TRBV27	once	TRBD2
TGTGCCAGCAGCGAAGAGGGCTACTCTGGAAACACCATATATTTT	CASSEEGYSGNTIYF	TRBJ1-3	TRBV7-9	NA	NA
TGTGCCAGCTCACCCACAGGGTCTAGCCGCTATGGCTACACCTTC	CASSPTGSSRYGYTF	TRBJ1-2	TRBV18	NA	NA
TGTGCCAGTATTGGTGCGGGACAGGGTAATCAGCCCCAGCATTTT	CASIGAGQGNQPQHF	TRBJ1-5	TRBV19	NA	TRBD1
TGTGCTAGCAGCTTAGCATCGTCTAGCTCCCAGACCCAGTACTTC	CASSLASSSSQTQYF	TRBJ2-5	TRBV7-7	NA	NA
TGTGCCAGCAGTGAAATAGCGGCTGGGAAGAACACTGAAGCTTTCTTT	CASSEIAAGKNTEAFF	TRBJ1-1	TRBV6-1	NA	NA
TGTGCCAGCAGCCCTGTGGGGGGCAGCACCGGGGAGCTGTTTTTT	CASSPVGGSTGELFF	TRBJ2-2	TRBV14	NA	NA
TGTGCCAGCAGGACTACTAGCGGTAGCACAGATACGCAGTATTTT	CASRTTSGSTDTQYF	TRBJ2-3	TRBV27	NA	TRBD2
TGTGCCAGCAGGTCAGACAGTACTGTTGGAAACACCATATATTTT	CASRSDSTVGNTIYF	TRBJ1-3	TRBV28	NA	NA
TGTGCCAGCAGCTTAATGCAAAGTGGCACTGAAGCTTTCTTT	CASSLMQSGTEAFF	TRBJ1-1	TRBV7-8	few	NA
TGTGCCAGCAGCCGAACTGGGAACACCGGGGAGCTGTTTTTT	CASSRTGNTGELFF	TRBJ2-2	TRBV3-1/TRBV3-2	NA	NA
TGCGCCAGCAGCCCAAGGGGGGGTGATAGCAATCAGCCCCAGCATTTT	CASSPRGGDSNQPQHF	TRBJ1-5	TRBV5-1	NA	NA
TGTGCCAGCATGGCAGCCGAACTCTACGAGCAGTACTTC	CASMAAELYEQYF	TRBJ2-7	TRBV2	NA	NA
TGTGCCAGCAGCTTCGGGGACAGAGCTAACTATGGCTACACCTTC	CASSFGDRANYGYTF	TRBJ1-2	TRBV7-9	NA	TRBD1
TGTGCCAGCAGTAAGGGGACAGGGCAGAACACTGAAGCTTTCTTT	CASSKGTGQNTEAFF	TRBJ1-1	TRBV6-2/TRBV6-3	NA	TRBD1
TGTGCCAGCCACCGGGGGATGGGCACTGAAGCTTTCTTT	CASHRGMGTEAFF	TRBJ1-1	TRBV12-3/TRBV12-4	NA	NA
TGTGCCAGTAGCTCGGGGACAGGGGAAGCTTTCAATGAGCAGTTCTTC	CASSSGTGEAFNEQFF	TRBJ2-1	TRBV19	NA	TRBD1
TGTGCCAGCAGTTACGCAAGTCAACAGGGGATGGAGACCCAGTACTTC	CASSYASQQGMETQYF	TRBJ2-5	TRBV6-5	NA	TRBD1
TGTGCCAGCAGATCGCGCAGGGAGTATGGCTACACCTTC	CASRSRREYGYTF	TRBJ1-2	TRBV6-5	NA	NA
TGCAGTGCTAGTTTCATGAAGGCAAGTGAGCAGTTCTTC	CSASFMKASEQFF	TRBJ2-1	TRBV20-1	NA	NA
TGTGCCAGCAGGTCCACAGGGGGGTACGGCTACACCTTC	CASRSTGGYGYTF	TRBJ1-2	TRBV28	NA	TRBD1
TGTGCCAGCAGTTCTCCGACAGGGCTTGGCTACACCTTC	CASSSPTGLGYTF	TRBJ1-2	TRBV6-2/TRBV6-3	NA	TRBD1
TGTGCCAGCTCACCAGCCGGGACAGGGGATTCACCCCTCCACTTT	CASSPAGTGDSPLHF	TRBJ1-6	TRBV18	NA	TRBD1
TGTGCCAGCAGTTACGGTGGCTCTAGCTATGGCTACACCTTC	CASSYGGSSYGYTF	TRBJ1-2	TRBV6-2/TRBV6-3	NA	NA
TGTGCCAGCAGCCCCCTTCCCAATGAGCAGTTCTTC	CASSPLPNEQFF	TRBJ2-1	TRBV7-8	NA	NA
TGTGCCAGCAGTTGGTACGGACAGACGACCTATGGCTACACCTTC	CASSWYGQTTYGYTF	TRBJ1-2	TRBV7-2	NA	NA
TGTGCCAGCAGCCTCCGGGGGGGTGGCTACACCTTC	CASSLRGGGYTF	TRBJ1-2	TRBV5-4	NA	NA
TGTGCCAGCAGTGAATTGCGGAAAGAGACCCAGTACTTC	CASSELRKETQYF	TRBJ2-5	TRBV2	NA	NA
TGTGCCTGGAGCGGAGGGGGGTTCACTGGCTACACCTTC	CAWSGGGFTGYTF	TRBJ1-2	TRBV30	NA	NA
TGTGCCTCGACTGCAAGGGTCGGGGAGCTGTTTTTT	CASTARVGELFF	TRBJ2-2	TRBV30	NA	NA
TGTGCCAGCAGGGGAGGGAGTAGTTCCTACAATGAGCAGTTCTTC	CASRGGSSSYNEQFF	TRBJ2-1	TRBV2	NA	TRBD2
TGCGCCAGCAACCAGTTTGGGGGGCCACTCGATGAGCAGTTCTTC	CASNQFGGPLDEQFF	TRBJ2-1	TRBV5-1	NA	NA
TGTGCCACCAGCACCGGACTAGCGGGATCCCACGAGCAGTACTTC	CATSTGLAGSHEQYF	TRBJ2-7	TRBV15	NA	TRBD2
TGTGCCAGCAGCTTGGTAGCGGGCACGAACAATGAGCAGTTCTTC	CASSLVAGTNNEQFF	TRBJ2-1	TRBV5-4	NA	TRBD2
TGTGCCTGGAGTTCAGGGAGAGGGGCCCAAGAGACCCAGTACTTC	CAWSSGRGAQETQYF	TRBJ2-5	TRBV30	NA	NA
TGTGCCAGCAGCGAAGACAGGTTGGGTGGCACTGAAGCTTTCTTT	CASSEDRLGGTEAFF	TRBJ1-1	TRBV11-1	NA	NA
TGTGCCAGCAGCCAAGAAGCCGAGGGCGAGCAGTACTTC	CASSQEAEGEQYF	TRBJ2-7	TRBV4-2	NA	NA